The present entry profiles one T cell receptor (beta chain) with its context. Its antigen is as yet unknown. The sample comes from a study of T-cell reconstitution after alpha-beta-depleted transplantation in children. Overall study results and limits: Expanded graft clones, several hundred of them, were reportedly the source of alpha-beta T cells about two months after transplant. The main origin of T-cell counts and diversity one year after transplant was newly produced T cells.

The TCRbeta library was prepared with unique molecular identifiers. A single record per CDR3 protein comes from TCRdb applying MiXCR to the PCR reads. Among fewer than 700,000 distinct CDR3 sequences listed, 13% were seen once. Trimming took 2 bases from V and 9 from J; bases not matched to a gene: 10. The length of the CDR3 is 17 residues. Sequences were derived from PBMCs, mostly from graft donor cells, sampled 360 days after TCRalphabeta/CD19-depleted stem cell transplant. The gene calls are TRBV12-3 or TRBV12-4 and TRBJ2-1; 13 nucleotides match TRBD2. The TCR originated in a male patient younger than 18 who had a stem cell transplant for acute myeloid leukemia, so the T cells may come from the graft donor. CDR3 bases: TGTGCCAGCAGTTTAACCCCTGGACTAGCGGGAGTGGGTGAGCAGTTCTTC. Translated: CASSLTPGLAGVGEQFF.